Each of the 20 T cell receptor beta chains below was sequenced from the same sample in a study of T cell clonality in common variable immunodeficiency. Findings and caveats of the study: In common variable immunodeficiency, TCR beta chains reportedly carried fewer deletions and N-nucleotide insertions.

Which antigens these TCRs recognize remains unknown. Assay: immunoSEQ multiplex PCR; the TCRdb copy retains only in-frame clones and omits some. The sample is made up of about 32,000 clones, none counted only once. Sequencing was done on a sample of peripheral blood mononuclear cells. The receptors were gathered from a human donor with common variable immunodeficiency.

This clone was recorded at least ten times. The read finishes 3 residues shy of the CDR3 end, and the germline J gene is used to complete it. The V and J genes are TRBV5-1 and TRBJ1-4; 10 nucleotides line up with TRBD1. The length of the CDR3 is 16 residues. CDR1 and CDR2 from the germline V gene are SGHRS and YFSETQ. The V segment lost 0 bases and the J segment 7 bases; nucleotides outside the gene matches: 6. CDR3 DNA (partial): TGCGCCAGCAGCTTGGATCCGGGACAGGGGAGTGAAAAA. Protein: CASSLDPGQGSEK. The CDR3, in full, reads CASSLDPGQGSEKLFF.

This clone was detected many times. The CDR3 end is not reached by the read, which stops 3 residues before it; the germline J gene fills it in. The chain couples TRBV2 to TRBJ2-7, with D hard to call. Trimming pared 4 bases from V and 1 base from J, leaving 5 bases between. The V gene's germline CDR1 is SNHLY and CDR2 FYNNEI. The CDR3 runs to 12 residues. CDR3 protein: CASSVHSYEQYF. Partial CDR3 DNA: TGTGCCAGCAGTGTACATTCCTACGAG.

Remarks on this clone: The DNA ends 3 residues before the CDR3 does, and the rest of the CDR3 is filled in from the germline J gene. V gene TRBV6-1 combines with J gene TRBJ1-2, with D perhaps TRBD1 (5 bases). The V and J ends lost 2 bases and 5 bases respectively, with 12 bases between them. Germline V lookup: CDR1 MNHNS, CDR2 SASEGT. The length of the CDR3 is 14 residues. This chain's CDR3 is CASSEPPGRYGYTF. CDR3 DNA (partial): TGTGCCAGCAGTGAACCTCCAGGGCGGTATGGC.

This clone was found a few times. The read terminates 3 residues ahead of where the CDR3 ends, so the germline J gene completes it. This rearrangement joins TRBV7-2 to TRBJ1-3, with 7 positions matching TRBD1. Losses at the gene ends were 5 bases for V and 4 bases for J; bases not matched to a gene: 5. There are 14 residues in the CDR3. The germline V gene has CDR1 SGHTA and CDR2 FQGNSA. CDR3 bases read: TGTGCCAGCAGCCTGACAGGGATGGGAAACACC. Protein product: CASSLTGMGNT. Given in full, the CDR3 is CASSLTGMGNTIYF.

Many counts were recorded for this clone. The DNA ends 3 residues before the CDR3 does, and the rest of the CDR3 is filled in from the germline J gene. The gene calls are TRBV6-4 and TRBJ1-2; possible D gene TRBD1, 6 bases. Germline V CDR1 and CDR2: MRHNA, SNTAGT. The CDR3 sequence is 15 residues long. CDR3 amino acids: CASRNIPGQLWGYTF. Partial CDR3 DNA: TGTGCCAGCAGGAACATACCGGGACAACTTTGGGGC.

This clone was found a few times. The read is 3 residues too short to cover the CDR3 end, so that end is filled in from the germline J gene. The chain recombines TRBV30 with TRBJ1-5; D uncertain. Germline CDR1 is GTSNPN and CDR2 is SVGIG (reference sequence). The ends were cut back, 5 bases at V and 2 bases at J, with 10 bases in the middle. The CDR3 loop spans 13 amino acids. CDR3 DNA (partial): TGTGCCTGGGACTCCGAGGGCAATCAGCCC. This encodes CAWDSEGNQP. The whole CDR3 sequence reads CAWDSEGNQPQHF. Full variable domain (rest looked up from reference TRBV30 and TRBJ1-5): SQTIHQWPATLVQPVGSPLSLECTVEGTSNPNLYWYRQAAGRGLQLLFYSVGIGQISSEVPQNLSASRPQDRQFILSSKKLLLSDSGFYLCAWDSEGNQPQHFGDGTRLSIL.

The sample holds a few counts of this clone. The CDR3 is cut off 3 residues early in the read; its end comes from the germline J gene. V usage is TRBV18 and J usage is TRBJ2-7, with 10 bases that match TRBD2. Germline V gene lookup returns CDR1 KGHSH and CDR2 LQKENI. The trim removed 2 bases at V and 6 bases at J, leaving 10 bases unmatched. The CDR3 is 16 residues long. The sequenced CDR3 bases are TGTGCCAGCTCACCAGTAGCGGGGGGTGGCACCGGCGAG. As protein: CASSPVAGGGTGE. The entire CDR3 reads CASSPVAGGGTGEQYF.

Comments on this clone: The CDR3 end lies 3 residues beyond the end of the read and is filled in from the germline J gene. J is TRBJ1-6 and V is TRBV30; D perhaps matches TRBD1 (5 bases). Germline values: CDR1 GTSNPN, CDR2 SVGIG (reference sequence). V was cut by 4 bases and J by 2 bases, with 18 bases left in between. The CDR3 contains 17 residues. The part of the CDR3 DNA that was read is TGTGCCTGGACCCGGGACTCGACCGGGACCTATAATTCACCC. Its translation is CAWTRDSTGTYNSP. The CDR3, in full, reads CAWTRDSTGTYNSPLHF. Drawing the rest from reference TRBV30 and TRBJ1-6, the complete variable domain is SQTIHQWPATLVQPVGSPLSLECTVEGTSNPNLYWYRQAAGRGLQLLFYSVGIGQISSEVPQNLSASRPQDRQFILSSKKLLLSDSGFYLCAWTRDSTGTYNSPLHFGNGTRLTVT.

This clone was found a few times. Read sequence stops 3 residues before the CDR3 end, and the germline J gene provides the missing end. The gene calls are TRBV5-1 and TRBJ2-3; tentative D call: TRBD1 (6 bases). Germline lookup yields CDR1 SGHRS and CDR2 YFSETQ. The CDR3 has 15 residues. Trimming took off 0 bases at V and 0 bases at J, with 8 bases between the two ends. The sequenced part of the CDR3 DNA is TGCGCCAGCAGCTTGGCCGACAGGAGCACAGATACG. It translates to CASSLADRSTDT. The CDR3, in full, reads CASSLADRSTDTQYF.

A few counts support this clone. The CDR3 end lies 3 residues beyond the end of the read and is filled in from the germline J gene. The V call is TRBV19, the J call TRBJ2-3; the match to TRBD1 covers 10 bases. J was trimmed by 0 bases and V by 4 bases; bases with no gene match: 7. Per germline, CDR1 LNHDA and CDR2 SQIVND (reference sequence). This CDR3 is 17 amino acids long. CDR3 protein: CASSKGTGDTSTDTQYF. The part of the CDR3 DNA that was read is TGTGCCAGTAGTAAGGGGACAGGGGACACTAGCACAGATACG.

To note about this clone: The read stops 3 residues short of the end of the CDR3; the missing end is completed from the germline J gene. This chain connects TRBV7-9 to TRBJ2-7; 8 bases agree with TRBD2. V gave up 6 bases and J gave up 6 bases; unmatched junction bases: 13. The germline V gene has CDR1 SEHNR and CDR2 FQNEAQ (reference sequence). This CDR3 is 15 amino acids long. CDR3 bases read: TGTGCCAGCAGTCCCAACCGGGGGGGATCTGGCGAG. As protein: CASSPNRGGSGE. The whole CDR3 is CASSPNRGGSGEQYF.

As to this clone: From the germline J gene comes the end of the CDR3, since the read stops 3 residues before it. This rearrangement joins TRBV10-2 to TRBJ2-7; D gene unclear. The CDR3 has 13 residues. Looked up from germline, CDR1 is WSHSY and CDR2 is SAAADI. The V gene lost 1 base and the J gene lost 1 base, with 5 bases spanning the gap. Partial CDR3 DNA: TGCGCCAGCAGTGAGTTCAGATCCTACGAG. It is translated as CASSEFRSYE. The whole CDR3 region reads CASSEFRSYEQYF.

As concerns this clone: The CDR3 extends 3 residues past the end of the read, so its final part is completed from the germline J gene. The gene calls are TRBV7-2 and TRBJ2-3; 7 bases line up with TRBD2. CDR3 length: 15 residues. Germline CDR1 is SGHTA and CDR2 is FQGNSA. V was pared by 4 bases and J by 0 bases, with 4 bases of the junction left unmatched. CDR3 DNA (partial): TGTGCCAGCAGCTCGGGGGGAACTAGCACAGATACG. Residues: CASSSGGTSTDT. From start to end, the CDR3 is CASSSGGTSTDTQYF.

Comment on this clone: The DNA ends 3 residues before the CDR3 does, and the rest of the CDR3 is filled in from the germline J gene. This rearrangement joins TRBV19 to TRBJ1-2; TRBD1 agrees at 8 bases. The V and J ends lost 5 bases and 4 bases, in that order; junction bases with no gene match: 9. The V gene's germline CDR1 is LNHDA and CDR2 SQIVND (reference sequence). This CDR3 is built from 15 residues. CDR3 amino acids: CASSARQGWVYGYTF. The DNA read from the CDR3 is TGTGCCAGTAGTGCCCGACAGGGGTGGGTCTATGGC.

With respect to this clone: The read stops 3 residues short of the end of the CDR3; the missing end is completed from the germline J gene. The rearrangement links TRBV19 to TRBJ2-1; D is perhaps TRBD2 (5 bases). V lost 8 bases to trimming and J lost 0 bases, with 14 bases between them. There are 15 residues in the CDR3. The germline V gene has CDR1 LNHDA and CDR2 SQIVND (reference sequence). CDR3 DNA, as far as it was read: TGTGCCAGTCGCGGGTCGGGTGTCTCCTACAATGAG. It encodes CASRGSGVSYNE. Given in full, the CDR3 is CASRGSGVSYNEQFF. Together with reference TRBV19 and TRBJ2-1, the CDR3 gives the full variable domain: DGGITQSPKYLFRKEGQNVTLSCEQNLNHDAMYWYRQDPGQGLRLIYYSQIVNDFQKGDIAEGYSVSREKKESFPLTVTSAQKNPTAFYLCASRGSGVSYNEQFFGPGTRLTVL.

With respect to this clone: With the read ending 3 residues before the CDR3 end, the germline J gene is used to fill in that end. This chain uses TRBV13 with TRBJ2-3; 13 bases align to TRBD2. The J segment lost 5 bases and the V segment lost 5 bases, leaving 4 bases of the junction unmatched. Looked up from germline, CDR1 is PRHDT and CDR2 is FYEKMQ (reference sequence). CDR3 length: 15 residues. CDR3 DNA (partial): TGTGCCAGCAGCCGCCGGACTAGCGGGGGAGATACG. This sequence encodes CASSRRTSGGDT. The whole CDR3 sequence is CASSRRTSGGDTQYF.

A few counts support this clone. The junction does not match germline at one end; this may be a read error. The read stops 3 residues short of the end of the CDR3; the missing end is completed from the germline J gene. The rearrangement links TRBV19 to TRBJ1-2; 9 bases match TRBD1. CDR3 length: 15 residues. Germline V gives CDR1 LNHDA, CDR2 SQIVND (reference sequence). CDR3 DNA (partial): TGTGCCGGTAGTACACAGGGGGCGTTAAACTATGGC. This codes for CAGSTQGALNYG. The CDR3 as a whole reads CAGSTQGALNYGYTF. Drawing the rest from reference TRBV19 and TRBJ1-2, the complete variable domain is DGGITQSPKYLFRKEGQNVTLSCEQNLNHDAMYWYRQDPGQGLRLIYYSQIVNDFQKGDIAEGYSVSREKKESFPLTVTSAQKNPTAFYLCAGSTQGALNYGYTFGSGTRLTVV.

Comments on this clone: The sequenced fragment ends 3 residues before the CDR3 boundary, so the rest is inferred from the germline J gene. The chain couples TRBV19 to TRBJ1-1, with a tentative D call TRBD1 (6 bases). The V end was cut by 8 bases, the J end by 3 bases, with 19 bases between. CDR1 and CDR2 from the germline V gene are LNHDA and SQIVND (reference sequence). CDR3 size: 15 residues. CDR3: CASRITGLLYTEAFF. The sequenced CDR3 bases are TGTGCCAGTCGGATCACAGGGTTATTGTACACTGAA.

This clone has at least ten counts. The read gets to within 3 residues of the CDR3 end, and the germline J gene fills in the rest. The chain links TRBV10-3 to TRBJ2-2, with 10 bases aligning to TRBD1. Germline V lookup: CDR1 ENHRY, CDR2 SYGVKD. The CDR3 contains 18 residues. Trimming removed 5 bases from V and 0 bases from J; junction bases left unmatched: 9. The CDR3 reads CAISRPGQGPSNTGELFF. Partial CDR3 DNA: TGTGCCATCAGTCGACCGGGACAGGGGCCATCGAACACCGGGGAG.

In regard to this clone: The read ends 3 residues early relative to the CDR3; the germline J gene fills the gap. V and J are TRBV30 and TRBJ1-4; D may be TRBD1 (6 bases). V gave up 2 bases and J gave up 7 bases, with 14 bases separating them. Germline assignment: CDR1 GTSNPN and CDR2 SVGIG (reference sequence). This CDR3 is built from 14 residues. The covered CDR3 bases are TGTGCCTGGAGTACCCTAAAAGGGGGTGAAAAA. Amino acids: CAWSTLKGGEK. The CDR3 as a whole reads CAWSTLKGGEKLFF.